This TCR beta chain was sequenced in a study of regulatory T cells in long-lasting Graves disease (dated by TCRdb to about 2021). Concerning the study at large: Antithyroid drugs had been taken for less than 3 months by newly diagnosed Graves' disease patients. Patients with persistent Graves' disease were compared with patients with newly diagnosed Graves' disease using TCR sequencing and RNA sequencing of peripheral blood. The study took place in China and was registered as a clinical trial. A total of roughly 35 samples underwent TCR sequencing: around 13 from persistent and approximately 20 from newly diagnosed Graves' disease patients. Summary of the overall study and its limitations: Only the TCR beta chain was sequenced and analyzed. Because the primary lesion, thyroid tissue, could not be accessed, the study looked at peripheral blood alone. More public clonotypes were shared among persistent patients (more than 2,500) than among newly diagnosed patients (roughly 960). The authors noted that the small sample size was a limitation that may lower accuracy. Lower TCR Shannon entropy and fewer highly expanded clones were observed in persistent Graves' disease patients than in newly diagnosed patients, which suggested clonal expansion. TRBV28, TRBJ1-2 and TRBJ2-5 were preferentially used in persistent disease, while TRBV20-1 and TRBJ2-1 were favored in newly diagnosed disease.

The time point label corresponds to: newly diagnosed GD, antithyroid drugs for less than 3 months. For both TCR sequencing and RNA sequencing, RNA was extracted from PBMCs using TRIzol. The diagnosis of Graves' disease followed American Thyroid Association guidelines. Recruitment of patients was carried out at an endocrinology department in Xi'an, China. From each patient, about 9 milliliters of peripheral blood was collected into an EDTA anticoagulant tube. Ficoll Paque Plus density gradient separation was used to isolate PBMCs, and no further T cell sorting was done. An Agilent 2100 Bioanalyzer and agarose gel were used to assess RNA quality, and a NanoDrop 2000 was used to measure RNA concentration. Libraries were made using multiplex PCR. Sequencing relied on an Illumina HiSeq 4000. iRepertoire HTBI primers and Arm-PCR amplification of CDR3 regions were used to construct TCR beta libraries. PCR products were gel purified before sequencing. The authors' pipeline ran thus. Gene usage analysis of CDR3 amino acid clonotypes used the 62 TRBV and about 15 TRBJ segments found across samples. COPE and FqMerger were used to merge filtered high-quality paired reads into contigs. Contigs were aligned with BLAST to IMGT TRBV, TRBD and TRBJ reference genes, and CDR3 was defined per IMGT. Any clonotype with a frequency above 0.1% was counted as a highly expanded clone. Shannon entropy served as the measure of repertoire diversity, while the Gini coefficient captured V-J evenness. Clonotypes shared by more than one individual were considered public. Through fastp at Q25 and MiXCR, TCRdb rebuilt clones from the public reads, retaining in-frame beta chains. Entries that share a CDR3 protein sequence are merged under the most common genes and DNA. The authors' filters were not applied to this entry. The sample table shows approximately 360,000 distinct CDR3 sequences, and about 12% are seen once. The ten largest clonotypes hold about 19% of the sample.

The table lists this clonotype with a few counts. Its recognized antigen is unknown. It has no much larger one-base neighbor in the sample; base qualities were not kept. The germline ends are 10 bases apart after V is trimmed by 7 bases and J by 4 bases. The germline V gene provides CDR1 SNHLY and CDR2 FYNNEI. Taken from cysteine to phenylalanine, the CDR3 has 13 residues. The CDR3 DNA has 39 bases and is translated from base 1. These data also formed part of another study, on T cells in Graves' hyperthyroidism and ophthalmopathy. Per the second study: Stable Graves' hyperthyroidism was defined as no progression to ophthalmopathy during 18 months of follow-up. The hyperthyroidism patients were between 18 and 65 years old and newly diagnosed, with a disease duration of less than 2 months. Any patient with an uncontrolled infection, another autoimmune disease, pregnancy or lactation was excluded. Diagnoses were based on clinical symptoms, serum thyroxine and TRAb, thyroid ultrasound and orbital computed tomography. A first-round RT-PCR of the TCR CDR3 used the HTBI primer set with the Qiagen OneStep RT-PCR kit. Blood samples also contained most of the expanded thyroid clonotypes (frequency above 0.001), which suggests that blood repertoires may reflect thyroid immune responses. A 13 V-J signature model separated ophthalmopathy from stable hyperthyroidism, with over 85% sensitivity and about 81% specificity in cross-validation and 80%/75% in testing. During validation, the model predicted progression to ophthalmopathy a median of around 6 months ahead of onset, with around 65% sensitivity and around 72% specificity. To identify TCR V-J signatures that set the groups apart, the researchers used a discovery cohort of 90 to 100 patients, made up of under 45 with Graves' ophthalmopathy and about 60 with stable Graves' hyperthyroidism. Whether ophthalmopathy could be predicted prospectively was tested in an independent validation cohort made up of 18 hyperthyroidism patients plus 17 patients who later progressed to ophthalmopathy. The 95 to 100 discovery patients were divided at random into training and test sets in a 7:3 ratio. Thyroid tissue and blood T-cell repertoires from about six Graves' hyperthyroidism patients were also compared in the study. Following sampling, methimazole starting at 30 mg daily was given to hyperthyroidism patients, and high-dose intravenous methylprednisolone was given to ophthalmopathy patients. Libraries were constructed in a second round of multiplex PCR, after which size selection and purification were performed. The libraries were sequenced on an Illumina HiSeq2000 using paired-end 100 bp reads. Raw data were processed with SOAPnuke, discarding reads with adapters, uncalled bases, mean Phred below 15, or no exact constant-primer or identifier match. High-quality paired reads were merged with COPE v1.2.5, and unique nucleotide sequences were defined as clonotypes. MiTCR v1.1 was used to align the clonotypes against IMGT TRBV, TRBD and TRBJ reference segments. The analysis included only V-J combinations with a frequency above 0.0001, which together covered roughly 99% of the repertoires. The TCS score was defined as F50 (clonal expansion) divided by E x V (chaos), with BLOSUM62-based TCRdist calculated between CDR3 peptides within each V-J. Welch's t-statistics and random forest reduced fewer than 600 V-J features to fewer than 15, which were used in a naive Bayes classifier (R e1071). Sample size was not statistically predetermined, and blinding of investigators to group allocation was not performed. The paper describes TCR Vbeta CDR3 sequencing of 140 or so peripheral blood samples, made up of around 41 ophthalmopathy patients, approximately 73 hyperthyroidism patients and around 17 progressor patients.

The sample in question was peripheral blood mononuclear cells (PBMCs), obtained at new diagnosis, from a patient treated with antithyroid drugs. The chain is assembled from TRBV2 and TRBJ1-4, with the D gene not clear enough to name. This clonotype was obtained from a woman between 18 and 29 years old with Graves disease. Donor details come from another sample of the same person, matched by shared clones. The CDR3 protein sequence reads: CASTADLNEKLFF. The sequence in DNA is TGTGCCAGCACGGCGGACCTTAATGAAAAACTGTTTTTT.